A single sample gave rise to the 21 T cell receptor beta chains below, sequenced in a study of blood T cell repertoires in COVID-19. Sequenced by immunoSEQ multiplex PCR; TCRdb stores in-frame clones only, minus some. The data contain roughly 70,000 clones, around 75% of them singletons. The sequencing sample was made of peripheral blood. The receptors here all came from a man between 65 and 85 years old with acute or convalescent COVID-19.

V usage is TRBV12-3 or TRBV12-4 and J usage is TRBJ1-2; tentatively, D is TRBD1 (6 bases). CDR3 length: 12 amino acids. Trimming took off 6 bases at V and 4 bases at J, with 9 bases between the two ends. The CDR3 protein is CASSPQGYGYTF. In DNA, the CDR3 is TGTGCCAGCAGCCCACAGGGCTATGGCTACACCTTC.

CDR3 sequence reads: CASSLSGTSWDEQFF. CDR3 bases: TGTGCCAGCAGCTTATCCGGGACTAGTTGGGATGAGCAGTTCTTC. The gene calls are TRBV7-2 and TRBJ2-1, with 8 nucleotides matching TRBD2. CDR1 and CDR2 (germline): SGHTA, FQGNSA. This CDR3 contains 15 residues. V shed 2 bases and J 8 bases; nucleotides not matched to a gene: 8.

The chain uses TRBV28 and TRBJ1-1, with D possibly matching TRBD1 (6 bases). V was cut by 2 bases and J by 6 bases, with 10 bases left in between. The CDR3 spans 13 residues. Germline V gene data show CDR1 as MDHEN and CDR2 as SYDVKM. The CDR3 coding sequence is TGTGCCAGCAGTTTACAGGGGCGGTCTGAAGCTTTCTTT. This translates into CASSLQGRSEAFF.

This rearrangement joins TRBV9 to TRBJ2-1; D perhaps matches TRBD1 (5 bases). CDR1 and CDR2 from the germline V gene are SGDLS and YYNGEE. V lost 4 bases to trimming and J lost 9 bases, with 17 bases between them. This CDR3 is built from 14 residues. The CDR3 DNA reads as TGTGCCAGCAGCAGCCCACTAAGGGGTGGTGAGCAGTTCTTC. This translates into CASSSPLRGGEQFF.

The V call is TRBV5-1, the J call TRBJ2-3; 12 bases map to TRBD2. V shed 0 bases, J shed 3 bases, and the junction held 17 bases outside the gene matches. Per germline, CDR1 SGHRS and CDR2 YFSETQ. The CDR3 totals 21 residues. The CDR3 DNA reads TGCGCCAGCAGCTTGGAAGGGAAGGGGCTAGCGGGAGGGCCGAAAACAGATACGCAGTATTTT. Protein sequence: CASSLEGKGLAGGPKTDTQYF.

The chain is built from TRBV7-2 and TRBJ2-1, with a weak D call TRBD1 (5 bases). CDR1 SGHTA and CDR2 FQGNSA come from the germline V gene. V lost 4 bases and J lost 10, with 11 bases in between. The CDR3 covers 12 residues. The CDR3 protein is CASSYRGKEQFF. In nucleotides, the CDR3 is TGTGCCAGCAGCTATAGGGGAAAAGAGCAGTTCTTC.

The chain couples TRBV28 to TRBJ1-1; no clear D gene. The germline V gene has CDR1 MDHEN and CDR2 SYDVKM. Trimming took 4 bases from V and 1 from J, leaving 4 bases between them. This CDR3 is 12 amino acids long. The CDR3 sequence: CASSYKNTEAFF. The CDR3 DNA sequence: TGTGCCAGCAGTTACAAGAACACTGAAGCTTTCTTT.

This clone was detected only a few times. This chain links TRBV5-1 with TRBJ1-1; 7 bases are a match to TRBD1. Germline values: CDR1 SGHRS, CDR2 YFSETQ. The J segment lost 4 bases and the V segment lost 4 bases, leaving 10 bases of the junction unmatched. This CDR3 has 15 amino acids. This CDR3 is CASSPDGTVLTEAFF. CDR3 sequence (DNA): TGCGCCAGCAGCCCGGACGGGACAGTTCTCACTGAAGCTTTCTTT. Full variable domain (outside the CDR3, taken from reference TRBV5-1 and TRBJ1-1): KAGVTQTPRYLIKTRGQQVTLSCSPISGHRSVSWYQQTPGQGLQFLFEYFSETQRNKGNFPGRFSGRQFSNSRSEMNVSTLELGDSALYLCASSPDGTVLTEAFFGQGTRLTVV.

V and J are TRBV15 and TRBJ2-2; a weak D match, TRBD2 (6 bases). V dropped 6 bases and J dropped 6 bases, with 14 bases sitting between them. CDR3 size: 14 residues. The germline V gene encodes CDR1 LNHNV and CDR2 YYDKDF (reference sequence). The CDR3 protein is CATRKEGGAGELFF. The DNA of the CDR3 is TGTGCCACCAGGAAAGAGGGCGGGGCCGGGGAGCTGTTTTTT. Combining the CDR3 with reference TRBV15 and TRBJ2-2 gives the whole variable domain DAMVIQNPRYQVTQFGKPVTLSCSQTLNHNVMYWYQQKSSQAPKLLFHYYDKDFNNEADTPDNFQSRRPNTSFCFLDIRSPGLGDTAMYLCATRKEGGAGELFFGEGSRLTVL.

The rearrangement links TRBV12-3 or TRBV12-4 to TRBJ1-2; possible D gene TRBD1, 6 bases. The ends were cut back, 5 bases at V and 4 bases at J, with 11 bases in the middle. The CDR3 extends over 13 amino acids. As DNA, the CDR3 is TGTGCCAGCAGTCCTGGGACAATCTATGGCTACACCTTC. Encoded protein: CASSPGTIYGYTF.

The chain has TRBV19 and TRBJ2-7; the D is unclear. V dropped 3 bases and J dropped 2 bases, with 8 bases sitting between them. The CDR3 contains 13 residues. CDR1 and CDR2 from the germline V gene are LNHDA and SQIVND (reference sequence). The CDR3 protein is CASSMRGAYEQYF. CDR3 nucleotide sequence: TGTGCCAGTAGTATGAGAGGAGCCTACGAGCAGTACTTC.

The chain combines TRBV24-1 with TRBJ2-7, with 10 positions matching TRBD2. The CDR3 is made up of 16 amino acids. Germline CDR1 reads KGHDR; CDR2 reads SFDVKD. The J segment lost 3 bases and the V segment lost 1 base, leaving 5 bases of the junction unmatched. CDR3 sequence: CATSDLVAGGGYEQYF. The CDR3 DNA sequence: TGTGCCACCAGTGATTTAGTAGCGGGAGGAGGCTACGAGCAGTACTTC.

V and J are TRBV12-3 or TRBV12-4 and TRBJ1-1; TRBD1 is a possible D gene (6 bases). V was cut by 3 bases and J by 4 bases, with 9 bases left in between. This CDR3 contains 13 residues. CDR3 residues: CASSFQGSTEAFF. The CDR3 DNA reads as TGTGCCAGCAGTTTTCAGGGGAGCACTGAAGCTTTCTTT.

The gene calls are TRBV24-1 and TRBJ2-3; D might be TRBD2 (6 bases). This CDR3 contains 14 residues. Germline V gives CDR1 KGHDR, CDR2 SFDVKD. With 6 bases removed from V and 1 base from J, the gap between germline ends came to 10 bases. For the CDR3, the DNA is TGTGCCACCAGTCCCGGAGGGGGCACAGATACGCAGTATTTT. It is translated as CATSPGGGTDTQYF.

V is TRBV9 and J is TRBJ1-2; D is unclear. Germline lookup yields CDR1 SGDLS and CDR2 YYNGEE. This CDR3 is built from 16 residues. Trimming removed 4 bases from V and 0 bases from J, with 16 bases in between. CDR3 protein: CASSYSPVPTNYGYTF. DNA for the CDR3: TGTGCCAGCAGCTACTCCCCGGTTCCGACTAACTATGGCTACACCTTC.

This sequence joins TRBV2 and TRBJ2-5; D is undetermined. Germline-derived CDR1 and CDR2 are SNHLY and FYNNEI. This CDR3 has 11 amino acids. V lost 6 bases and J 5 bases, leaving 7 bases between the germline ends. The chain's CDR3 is CASRNRETQYF. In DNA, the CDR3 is TGTGCCAGCAGGAATCGGGAGACCCAGTACTTC.

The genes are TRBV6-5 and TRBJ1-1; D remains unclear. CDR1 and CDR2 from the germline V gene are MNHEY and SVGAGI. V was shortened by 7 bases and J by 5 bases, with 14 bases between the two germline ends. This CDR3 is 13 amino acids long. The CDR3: CASTAPGGTEAFF. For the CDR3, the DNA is TGTGCCAGCACTGCGCCCGGAGGAACTGAAGCTTTCTTT.

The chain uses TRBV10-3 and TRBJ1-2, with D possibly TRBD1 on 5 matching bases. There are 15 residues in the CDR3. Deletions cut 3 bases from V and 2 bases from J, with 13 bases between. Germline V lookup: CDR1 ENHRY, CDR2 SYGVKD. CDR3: CAISETGAGNYGYTF. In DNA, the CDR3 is TGTGCCATCAGTGAAACGGGTGCAGGGAACTATGGCTACACCTTC.

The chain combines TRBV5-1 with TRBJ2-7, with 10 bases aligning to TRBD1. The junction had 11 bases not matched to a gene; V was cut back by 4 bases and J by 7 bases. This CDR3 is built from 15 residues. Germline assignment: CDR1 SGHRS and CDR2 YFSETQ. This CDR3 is CASSHGPGQGFEQYF. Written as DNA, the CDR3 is TGCGCCAGCAGCCATGGTCCGGGACAGGGGTTTGAGCAGTACTTC.

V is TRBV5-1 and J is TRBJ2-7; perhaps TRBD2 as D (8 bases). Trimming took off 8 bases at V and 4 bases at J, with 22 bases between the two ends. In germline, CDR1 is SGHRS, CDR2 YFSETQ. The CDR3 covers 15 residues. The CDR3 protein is CASSTGGTELYEQYF. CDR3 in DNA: TGCGCCAGTTCCACGGGGGGGACAGAGTTATACGAGCAGTACTTC.

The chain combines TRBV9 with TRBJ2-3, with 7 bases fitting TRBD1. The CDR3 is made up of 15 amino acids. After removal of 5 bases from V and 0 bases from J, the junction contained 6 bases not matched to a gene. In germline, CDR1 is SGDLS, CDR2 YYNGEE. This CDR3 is CASSLQGDSTDTQYF. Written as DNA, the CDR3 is TGTGCCAGCAGTCTCCAGGGGGACAGCACAGATACGCAGTATTTT.